This T cell receptor beta chain was sequenced during a study of cytomegalovirus exposure and HLA in healthy donors. About the study: Across roughly 400 genotyped donors, approximately 80% landed in the Caucasian-associated ancestry cluster.

The PCR had 60 Vbeta and 13 Jbeta primers. Clones were sequenced by immunoSEQ multiplex PCR, and TCRdb holds only the in-frame ones, with some missing. The table lists about 190,000 clones, roughly 76% of them singletons. Trimming removed 4 bases from V and 3 bases from J, with 21 bases in between. This CDR3 is 17 amino acids long. CDR1 is SGHNT, CDR2 YENEEA, per germline. Whereas donors were nominally healthy upon sampling, unrecorded immune exposures were probable. Sequenced material: PBMCs. The source is a woman aged 25-40 years in good health and CMV-seropositive. V and J are TRBV11-3 and TRBJ1-2; D might be TRBD1 (6 bases). The CDR3 sequence is CASSYPPGEGEDYGYTF. CDR3 nucleotide sequence: TGTGCCAGCAGCTACCCACCGGGGGAGGGGGAGGACTATGGCTACACCTTC.